Following are 27 T cell receptor beta chains from one sample sequenced in a study of T cells in Graves' hyperthyroidism and ophthalmopathy. Researchers amplified the TCR beta CDR3 regions from RNA transcripts. A set of HTBI primers served as the primers for a first-round RT-PCR of the TCR CDR3. Using its own MiXCR run on the multiplex PCR reads, TCRdb lists one record per CDR3 protein. The table includes about 640,000 distinct CDR3 sequences, roughly 15% detected once. Material: blood. These receptors were obtained from a woman in her forties or fifties with Graves' ophthalmopathy.

This clonotype occurred many times. This CDR3 is CASSVSGRTDTQYF. CDR3 in DNA: TGTGCCAGCAGCGTTAGCGGGAGGACAGATACGCAGTATTTT. The genes are TRBV7-8 and TRBJ2-3; TRBD2 matches 10 bases. Unmatched junction bases numbered 2, after V lost 5 bases and J lost 3 bases. The germline V gene has CDR1 SGHVS and CDR2 FQNEAQ. This CDR3 has 14 amino acids.

The sample holds many counts of this clonotype. This sequence joins TRBV12-3 or TRBV12-4 and TRBJ1-3, with D maybe TRBD1 (5 bases). V was shortened by 6 bases and J by 2 bases, with 11 bases between the two germline ends. The CDR3 sequence is 14 residues long. CDR3 DNA sequence: TGTGCCAGCAGCCCCGTCAGGGCTGGAAACACCATATATTTT. It yields the protein CASSPVRAGNTIYF.

This clonotype was observed a few times. The V call is TRBV9, the J call TRBJ2-7; 9 positions agree with TRBD2. After removal of 3 bases from V and 4 bases from J, the junction contained 8 bases not matched to a gene. The CDR3 has 15 amino acids. Germline V gene lookup returns CDR1 SGDLS and CDR2 YYNGEE. For the CDR3, the DNA is TGTGCCAGCAGCGCAACCGTACTAGCGGGTTACGAGCAGTACTTC. Amino acids: CASSATVLAGYEQYF.

There are many counts of this clonotype. The chain couples TRBV6-1 to TRBJ2-2, with TRBD1 matching over 8 bases. The CDR3 spans 17 residues. V was clipped by 5 bases and J by 5 bases; unmatched bases: 13. CDR1 MNHNS and CDR2 SASEGT come from the germline V gene. CDR3 DNA sequence: TGTGCCAGCAGTTATTCCGTAGCAGGGGGCCGGACCGGGGAGCTGTTTTTT. Its translation is CASSYSVAGGRTGELFF.

In its sample, this clonotype was seen many times. The rearrangement uses TRBV5-1 and TRBJ2-7; D is perhaps TRBD2 (5 bases). V lost 4 bases, J lost 12 bases, and 14 bases lay in between. The germline gives CDR1 SGHRS, CDR2 YFSETQ. The CDR3 extends over 11 amino acids. In nucleotides, the CDR3 is TGCGCCAGCAGCGCCGAGGGCCAGCGGTACTTC. Encoded protein: CASSAEGQRYF.

This clonotype was recorded at least ten times. The V call is TRBV20-1, the J call TRBJ1-1; D unresolved. V gave up 3 bases and J gave up 0 bases, with 5 bases separating them. The length of the CDR3 is 12 residues. Germline loops: CDR1 DFQATT, CDR2 SNEGSKA (reference sequence). The DNA of the CDR3 is TGCAGTGCTAGTTTAATGAACACTGAAGCTTTCTTT. Protein product: CSASLMNTEAFF.

The J gene is TRBJ1-6, the V gene TRBV6-1; no clear D. CDR1 is MNHNS, CDR2 SASEGT, per germline. V lost 8 bases and J lost 1, with 9 bases in between. The CDR3 is 14 amino acids. The chain's CDR3 is CASRRESYNSPLHF. The CDR3 DNA is TGTGCCAGCCGTAGGGAGTCCTATAATTCACCCCTCCACTTT.

This clonotype was seen many times. The chain joins TRBV7-9 to TRBJ1-1; 9 bases fit TRBD1. Germline lookup yields CDR1 SEHNR and CDR2 FQNEAQ (reference sequence). The V and J ends lost 6 bases and 6 bases, in that order; junction bases with no gene match: 5. The CDR3 runs to 13 residues. The CDR3 DNA reads TGTGCCAGCAGACCAGGACAGGGGCCTGAAGCTTTCTTT. Encoded protein: CASRPGQGPEAFF.

In this sample, this clonotype turned up many times. This chain connects TRBV6-2 or TRBV6-3 to TRBJ2-7, with D tentatively TRBD1 (6 bases). The V end was cut by 7 bases, the J end by 4 bases, with 17 bases between. The CDR3 is 14 amino acids. CDR1 is MNHEY, CDR2 SVGEGT, per germline. The CDR3 DNA reads TGTGCCAGCAAACTTTCCGGGACACCATACGAGCAGTACTTC. This translates into CASKLSGTPYEQYF.

This clonotype was counted many times. CDR3 sequence reads: CASSFYSGGYEQFF. The CDR3, as DNA: TGTGCCAGCAGTTTTTACTCGGGAGGGTATGAGCAGTTCTTC. V is TRBV12-3 or TRBV12-4 and J is TRBJ2-1; TRBD2 matches at 8 bases. The CDR3 is 14 amino acids. With 3 bases clipped from V and 8 bases from J, the junction kept 6 bases outside the gene matches.

The chain uses TRBV11-2 and TRBJ2-1; 9 nucleotides agree with TRBD2. Germline CDR1 and CDR2: SGHAT and FQNNGV. V lost 5 bases to trimming and J lost 5 bases; unmatched junction nucleotides: 13. The CDR3 totals 17 residues. The CDR3: CASSPAVSGRTHNEQFF. CDR3 DNA: TGTGCCAGCAGCCCAGCGGTCAGCGGGAGGACCCACAATGAGCAGTTCTTC.

This clonotype was seen many times. V is TRBV9 and J is TRBJ2-6; D unresolved. The CDR3 runs to 17 residues. V was clipped by 0 bases and J by 0 bases, with 10 bases between them. Per the germline V gene, CDR1 is SGDLS and CDR2 is YYNGEE. CDR3 DNA sequence: TGTGCCAGCAGCGTAGCGGTGGTTCCCTCTGGGGCCAACGTCCTGACTTTC. Translating it yields CASSVAVVPSGANVLTF.

In its sample, this clonotype was seen many times. The gene calls are TRBV7-2 and TRBJ2-3, with 15 bases fitting TRBD2. Unmatched junction bases numbered 0, after V lost 1 base and J lost 4 bases. Looked up from germline, CDR1 is SGHTA and CDR2 is FQGNSA. This CDR3 has 16 amino acids. The DNA for the CDR3 is TGTGCCAGCAGCTTAGGGACTAGCGGGAGGGCAGATACGCAGTATTTT. This translates into CASSLGTSGRADTQYF.

In this sample, this clonotype turned up a few times. The J gene is TRBJ1-2, the V gene TRBV19; a weak D match, TRBD1 (5 bases). The CDR3 totals 14 residues. Germline V gene lookup returns CDR1 LNHDA and CDR2 SQIVND (reference sequence). The V gene lost 3 bases and the J gene lost 1 base, with 9 bases spanning the gap. CDR3 loop: CASSMGRNNYGYTF. The CDR3 DNA follows: TGTGCCAGTAGTATGGGGCGGAATAACTATGGCTACACCTTC. The full variable domain, in which reference TRBV19 and TRBJ1-2 provide the parts outside the CDR3, is DGGITQSPKYLFRKEGQNVTLSCEQNLNHDAMYWYRQDPGQGLRLIYYSQIVNDFQKGDIAEGYSVSREKKESFPLTVTSAQKNPTAFYLCASSMGRNNYGYTFGSGTRLTVV.

Many counts were recorded for this clonotype. The chain employs TRBV12-3 or TRBV12-4 and TRBJ1-5; 8 bases agree with TRBD1. The CDR3 totals 17 residues. V was pared by 6 bases and J by 6 bases, with 16 bases of the junction left unmatched. This chain's CDR3 is CASSHQSMGQALQPQHF. The CDR3 DNA reads as TGTGCCAGCAGCCACCAATCAATGGGACAGGCCCTTCAGCCCCAGCATTTT.

This clonotype has a count of ten or more. V usage is TRBV29-1 and J usage is TRBJ2-3; D not resolved. CDR3 length: 12 residues. Germline-derived CDR1 and CDR2 are SQVTM and ANQGSEA. V lost 5 bases to trimming and J lost 4 bases, with 10 bases between them. The CDR3 sequence: CSVKGGADTQYF. CDR3 nucleotide sequence: TGCAGCGTTAAGGGTGGGGCAGATACGCAGTATTTT.

This chain links TRBV24-1 with TRBJ2-3, with D unresolved. Trimming took 4 bases from V and 0 from J, leaving 7 bases between them. Germline-derived CDR1 and CDR2 are KGHDR and SFDVKD. The CDR3 is made up of 14 amino acids. The CDR3 here is CATSEGDSTDTQYF. The CDR3 DNA sequence: TGTGCCACCAGTGAAGGTGACAGCACAGATACGCAGTATTTT.

V and J are TRBV4-2 and TRBJ2-4, with no clear D. Trimming removed 4 bases from V and 0 bases from J, with 10 bases in between. The CDR3 has 15 amino acids. Looked up from germline, CDR1 is LGHNA and CDR2 is YNFKEQ. CDR3 DNA sequence: TGTGCCAGCAGCCCACCAGGTGAAGCCAAAAACATTCAGTACTTC. Translated: CASSPPGEAKNIQYF.

This chain uses TRBV2 with TRBJ2-7; D call uncertain. CDR1 and CDR2 (germline): SNHLY, FYNNEI. V was clipped by 6 bases and J by 5 bases, with 11 bases between them. This CDR3 contains 12 residues. Written as DNA, the CDR3 is TGTGCCAGCAGCTCCCTACGCCACGAGCAGTACTTC. Translation gives CASSSLRHEQYF.

On this clonotype: A much larger clone sits a single nucleotide away, making a read error possible. The chain recombines TRBV3-1 with TRBJ2-7, with 7 positions matching TRBD2. Germline CDR1 LGHDT, CDR2 YNNKEL (reference sequence). This CDR3 has 13 residues. CDR3 nucleotides: TGTACCAGCAAGCGGGATAGATCCTACGAGCAGTACTTC. Amino acids: CTSKRDRSYEQYF.

This clonotype was found a few times. The chain couples TRBV2 to TRBJ2-2; D is unresolved. CDR3 length equals 14 residues. CDR1 is SNHLY and CDR2 is FYNNEI in the germline V gene. V was pared by 6 bases and J by 0 bases, with 8 bases between. CDR3 residues: CASRALSNTGELFF. For the CDR3, the DNA is TGTGCCAGCAGAGCACTATCGAACACCGGGGAGCTGTTTTTT.

The sample holds many counts of this clonotype. The chain recombines TRBV6-1 with TRBJ2-7; D gene ambiguous. CDR3 size: 15 residues. CDR1 MNHNS and CDR2 SASEGT come from the germline V gene. V lost 2 bases, J lost 0 bases, and 11 bases lay in between. The DNA for the CDR3 is TGTGCCAGCAGTGAATCCGGAAGGCTCTCCTACGAGCAGTACTTC. Translation: CASSESGRLSYEQYF.

V is TRBV6-5 and J is TRBJ1-2; D gene unclear. The CDR3 runs 14 residues. Germline loops: CDR1 MNHEY, CDR2 SVGAGI. The germline V and J ends were trimmed by 2 bases and 8 bases, with 15 bases remaining between them. CDR3 DNA sequence: TGTGCCAGCAGTTACGCCGAAGGGCTGGGCGGCTACACCTTC. Encoded protein: CASSYAEGLGGYTF.

This clonotype has a count of ten or more. The rearrangement uses TRBV7-2 and TRBJ2-3, with 8 bases lining up with TRBD2. This CDR3 is built from 14 residues. Germline V gene lookup returns CDR1 SGHTA and CDR2 FQGNSA. Losses at the gene ends were 6 bases for V and 4 bases for J; bases not matched to a gene: 6. The CDR3 is CASRDRGRSDTQYF. The CDR3 DNA sequence: TGTGCCAGCAGGGACCGCGGGAGGTCAGATACGCAGTATTTT.

This clonotype has only a few counts. The rearrangement links TRBV4-2 to TRBJ2-2; D remains unclear. Trimming pared 0 bases from V and 0 bases from J, leaving 8 bases between. Germline V lookup: CDR1 LGHNA, CDR2 YNFKEQ. The CDR3 consists of 16 residues. The CDR3 DNA sequence: TGTGCCAGCAGCCAAGACCCTAGGGCGAACACCGGGGAGCTGTTTTTT. As protein: CASSQDPRANTGELFF.

This clonotype came up a few times. V is TRBV7-9 and J is TRBJ1-2; no reliable D call. This CDR3 has 14 amino acids. V was trimmed by 5 bases and J by 8 bases, leaving 18 bases between them. Germline loops: CDR1 SEHNR, CDR2 FQNEAQ (reference sequence). CDR3 amino acids: CASSQRTGSWGYTF. In DNA form, the CDR3 reads TGTGCCAGCAGCCAAAGAACGGGGAGTTGGGGCTACACCTTC.

V is TRBV12-3 or TRBV12-4 and J is TRBJ2-7; 9 bases agree with TRBD1. CDR3 length equals 16 residues. V gave up 3 bases and J gave up 4 bases; unmatched junction bases: 10. The CDR3 nucleotides read TGTGCCAGCAGTTTGGCGACCGGGACAGGGTTATACGAGCAGTACTTC. Amino acid sequence: CASSLATGTGLYEQYF.